A single sample gave rise to the 27 T cell receptor beta chains below, sequenced in a study of T cells after yellow fever vaccination. Using its own MiXCR run on the 5' RACE reads, TCRdb lists one record per CDR3 protein. The sample gives some 600,000 distinct CDR3 sequences, about a sixth of which show up once; around a sixth is in the top ten. Source: PBMCs, taken 4 to 5 days after the first yellow fever vaccination. The receptor set was obtained from a man aged 18 to 30 who received the YFV17D yellow fever vaccine.

This rearrangement joins TRBV7-2 to TRBJ2-5, with D perhaps TRBD2 (6 bases). Germline V gene lookup returns CDR1 SGHTA and CDR2 FQGNSA. Trimming removed 4 bases from V and 2 bases from J, with 17 bases in between. This CDR3 comprises 16 residues. In DNA form, the CDR3 reads TGTGCCAGCAGCTCCAACTTAGGGACTCCTCAAGAGACCCAGTACTTC. Residues: CASSSNLGTPQETQYF.

This clonotype came up a few times. The rearrangement joins TRBV25-1 to TRBJ2-5; 9 nucleotides line up with TRBD1. The CDR3 is made up of 15 amino acids. Germline loops: CDR1 MGHDK, CDR2 SYGVNS. Trimming cost V 4 bases and J 2 bases; bases outside gene matches: 5. CDR3 coding DNA: TGTGCCAGCAGTGCCGGGACAGGGCCTCAAGAGACCCAGTACTTC. Its translation is CASSAGTGPQETQYF.

This clonotype has just a few counts. This sequence joins TRBV7-9 and TRBJ2-3, with D possibly matching TRBD2 (5 bases). CDR3 length equals 13 residues. The V gene's germline CDR1 is SEHNR and CDR2 FQNEAQ (reference sequence). V lost 6 bases, J lost 4 bases, and 11 bases lay in between. This CDR3 is CASRVEGPDTQYF. CDR3 DNA sequence: TGTGCCAGCAGGGTCGAGGGCCCAGATACGCAGTATTTT.

This clonotype was detected a few times. The chain combines TRBV5-1 with TRBJ1-1, with 7 nucleotides matching TRBD1. With 4 bases clipped from V and 1 base from J, the junction kept 7 bases outside the gene matches. This CDR3 has 15 amino acids. Germline lookup yields CDR1 SGHRS and CDR2 YFSETQ. Here the CDR3 DNA reads TGCGCCAGCAGCGAAGCAGGGGGTTGGAACACTGAAGCTTTCTTT. Amino acids: CASSEAGGWNTEAFF.

The chain's CDR3 is CAISAGQGLGEKLFF. The CDR3 region has the DNA TGTGCCATCAGTGCGGGACAGGGACTGGGGGAAAAACTGTTTTTT. This chain joins TRBV10-3 and TRBJ1-4; TRBD1 matches 9 bases. In germline, CDR1 is ENHRY, CDR2 SYGVKD. After removal of 4 bases from V and 8 bases from J, the junction contained 8 bases not matched to a gene. The CDR3 loop spans 15 amino acids.

This chain uses TRBV6-1 with TRBJ2-1; no reliable D call. Germline CDR1 reads MNHNS; CDR2 reads SASEGT. V was clipped by 5 bases and J by 0 bases, with 11 bases between them. The CDR3 has 15 amino acids. The CDR3 DNA follows: TGTGCCAGCAGTCTCGTGGGTGACTCCTACAATGAGCAGTTCTTC. Amino acid sequence: CASSLVGDSYNEQFF.

A single count supports this clonotype. This sequence joins TRBV12-3 or TRBV12-4 and TRBJ2-1, with 8 nucleotides matching TRBD2. This CDR3 contains 13 residues. The V and J ends lost 4 bases and 9 bases, in that order; junction bases with no gene match: 5. The CDR3: CASSSGLVGEQFF. The CDR3 bases are TGTGCCAGCAGTTCGGGACTAGTGGGTGAGCAGTTCTTC.

V usage is TRBV15 and J usage is TRBJ2-5; 10 bases line up with TRBD2. V lost 3 bases, J lost 7 bases, and 14 bases stayed unmatched. The CDR3 spans 17 residues. Per germline, CDR1 LNHNV and CDR2 YYDKDF (reference sequence). Here the CDR3 reads CATSRGFSSGGPGTQYF. The DNA for the CDR3 is TGTGCCACCAGCAGGGGGTTCTCTAGCGGGGGACCCGGGACCCAGTACTTC.

This clonotype appeared many times. The rearrangement joins TRBV7-9 to TRBJ2-5; D not certain. Trimming left V 8 bases short and J 7 bases short, with 14 bases between. This CDR3 is built from 12 residues. Germline-derived CDR1 and CDR2 are SEHNR and FQNEAQ (reference sequence). The CDR3 protein is CASGSLDGTQYF. For the CDR3, the DNA is TGTGCCAGCGGGTCGCTTGATGGGACCCAGTACTTC.

There are a few counts of this clonotype. The rearrangement uses TRBV7-2 and TRBJ2-1, with D perhaps matching TRBD1 (6 bases). The CDR3 is made up of 13 amino acids. Germline assignment: CDR1 SGHTA and CDR2 FQGNSA. V lost 3 bases, J lost 6 bases, and 9 bases lay in between. The CDR3 loop is CASSFLRGNEQFF. DNA for the CDR3: TGTGCCAGCAGCTTTCTCAGGGGCAATGAGCAGTTCTTC.

This chain joins TRBV7-2 and TRBJ2-3, with TRBD2 matching over 7 bases. V lost 1 base to trimming and J lost 5 bases; unmatched junction nucleotides: 6. Germline CDR1 is SGHTA and CDR2 is FQGNSA. The CDR3 runs to 15 residues. The CDR3 spells CASSLGGGSEDTQYF. In nucleotides, the CDR3 is TGTGCCAGCAGCTTAGGGGGGGGTTCGGAAGATACGCAGTATTTT. Looking up the rest from reference TRBV7-2 and TRBJ2-3 gives the full variable domain: GAGVSQSPSNKVTEKGKDVELRCDPISGHTALYWYRQSLGQGLEFLIYFQGNSAPDKSGLPSDRFSAERTGGSVSTLTIQRTQQEDSAVYLCASSLGGGSEDTQYFGPGTRLTVL.

The gene calls are TRBV7-2 and TRBJ2-2; weak D call: TRBD2 (7 bases). The CDR3 extends over 16 amino acids. V gave up 1 base and J gave up 5 bases, with 14 bases separating them. Germline V gene sequence: CDR1 SGHTA, CDR2 FQGNSA. The CDR3 loop reads CASSLVGGRRTGELFF. Written as DNA, the CDR3 is TGTGCCAGCAGCTTAGTGGGGGGGCGTCGGACCGGGGAGCTGTTTTTT.

This clonotype was counted a few times. The gene calls are TRBV7-2 and TRBJ2-5; the match to TRBD2 covers 15 bases. The ends lost 5 bases at V and 4 bases at J; junction bases unmatched: 5. Germline V lookup: CDR1 SGHTA, CDR2 FQGNSA. The CDR3 totals 16 residues. Written as DNA, the CDR3 is TGTGCCAGCAGCACCTGGACTAGCGGGGGGGTAGAGACCCAGTACTTC. Its protein is CASSTWTSGGVETQYF.

The rearrangement links TRBV29-1 to TRBJ1-2, with 7 bases fitting TRBD1. This CDR3 spans 14 amino acids. V lost 4 bases to trimming and J lost 4 bases; unmatched junction nucleotides: 9. CDR1 and CDR2 from the germline V gene are SQVTM and ANQGSEA. CDR3: CSVVISAGGYGYTF. As DNA, the CDR3 is TGCAGCGTTGTTATTTCGGCAGGGGGCTATGGCTACACCTTC.

This clonotype was counted at least ten times. The chain is built from TRBV12-3 or TRBV12-4 and TRBJ2-1; D is ambiguous. The CDR3 extends over 14 amino acids. Trimming took off 8 bases at V and 10 bases at J, with 21 bases between the two ends. The CDR3 loop reads CASLRAGVQKEQFF. CDR3 coding DNA: TGTGCCAGCCTCCGGGCAGGCGTACAGAAAGAGCAGTTCTTC.

This rearrangement joins TRBV28 to TRBJ1-1; D remains unclear. Trimming cost V 1 base and J 0 bases, with 12 bases left between them. Germline lookup yields CDR1 MDHEN and CDR2 SYDVKM. CDR3 length: 16 residues. CDR3 sequence (DNA): TGTGCCAGCAGTTTATATCGGACGATGATGAACACTGAAGCTTTCTTT. It translates to CASSLYRTMMNTEAFF.

J is TRBJ2-1 and V is TRBV11-2; unclear D gene. The CDR3 sequence is 12 residues long. V gave up 1 base and J gave up 16 bases, with 14 bases separating them. Per germline, CDR1 SGHAT and CDR2 FQNNGV. The CDR3 sequence: CASSLVSVGQFF. CDR3 in DNA: TGTGCCAGCAGCTTAGTTTCGGTTGGGCAATTCTTC.

The chain uses TRBV3-1 and TRBJ2-7; D might be TRBD1 or TRBD2, each matching 5 bases. CDR1 and CDR2 (germline): LGHDT, YNNKEL (reference sequence). CDR3 size: 14 residues. V gave up 4 bases and J gave up 5 bases, with 15 bases separating them. The CDR3 reads CASSPGAGTHEQYF. The CDR3 DNA is TGTGCCAGCAGCCCCGGGGCAGGGACCCACGAGCAGTACTTC.

This clonotype was seen only a few times. The J gene is TRBJ2-1, the V gene TRBV2; D not resolved. V gave up 7 bases and J gave up 5 bases, with 18 bases separating them. The CDR3 runs to 15 residues. CDR1 SNHLY and CDR2 FYNNEI come from the germline V gene. DNA of the CDR3: TGTGCCAGCATCCCTTGGTTTGGTCCCGACAATGAGCAGTTCTTC. Translating it yields CASIPWFGPDNEQFF.

This clonotype was picked up a small number of times. This chain connects TRBV2 to TRBJ2-5, with D hard to call. There are 10 residues in the CDR3. Trimming removed 7 bases from V and 6 bases from J, with 6 bases in between. Germline CDR1 and CDR2: SNHLY and FYNNEI. The CDR3 spells CASTSKTQYF. The DNA of the CDR3 is TGTGCCAGCACTTCAAAGACCCAGTACTTC.

The V and J genes are TRBV7-2 and TRBJ2-7; 11 bases agree with TRBD2. The length of the CDR3 is 14 residues. Germline V lookup: CDR1 SGHTA, CDR2 FQGNSA. Trimming removed 6 bases from V and 2 bases from J; junction bases left unmatched: 3. The CDR3 reads CASSLAGGTYEQYV. Here the CDR3 DNA reads TGTGCCAGCAGTCTAGCGGGGGGAACCTACGAGCAGTACGTC.

This chain links TRBV7-8 with TRBJ1-4, with a tentative D call TRBD1 (5 bases). The germline gives CDR1 SGHVS, CDR2 FQNEAQ. Trimming removed 5 bases from V and 8 bases from J, with 15 bases in between. The CDR3 has 14 amino acids. The CDR3 DNA is TGTGCCAGCAGCCCCCAAGGGGTAGGGGAAAAACTGTTTTTT. Protein: CASSPQGVGEKLFF.

This clonotype has just a few counts. The J gene is TRBJ2-2, the V gene TRBV28; D possibly corresponds to TRBD1 (6 bases). Per the germline V gene, CDR1 is MDHEN and CDR2 is SYDVKM. V lost 8 bases and J lost 1, with 8 bases in between. This CDR3 spans 13 amino acids. CDR3 sequence (DNA): TGTGCCAGCCACAGGGAGAACACCGGGGAGCTGTTTTTT. Amino acids: CASHRENTGELFF. Variable domain in full (rest from reference TRBV28 and TRBJ2-2): DVKVTQSSRYLVKRTGEKVFLECVQDMDHENMFWYRQDPGLGLRLIYFSYDVKMKEKGDIPEGYSVSREKKERFSLILESASTNQTSMYLCASHRENTGELFFGEGSRLTVL.

The chain joins TRBV5-1 to TRBJ2-3, with D unresolved. Germline CDR1 and CDR2: SGHRS and YFSETQ. The CDR3 contains 15 residues. V dropped 4 bases and J dropped 1 base, with 13 bases sitting between them. CDR3 loop: CASSIDARRTDTQYF. In DNA form, the CDR3 reads TGCGCCAGCAGCATAGATGCCCGTCGCACAGATACGCAGTATTTT.

The rearrangement joins TRBV28 to TRBJ1-5; 10 bases are a match to TRBD1. This CDR3 has 15 residues. The V gene's germline CDR1 is MDHEN and CDR2 SYDVKM. V shed 6 bases and J 6 bases; nucleotides not matched to a gene: 8. CDR3 coding DNA: TGTGCCAGCAGCCCCGGACAGGGGGAGAGTCAGCCCCAGCATTTT. It specifies CASSPGQGESQPQHF.

This clonotype was recorded at least ten times. The gene calls are TRBV12-3 or TRBV12-4 and TRBJ1-1; D gene uncertain. V was cut by 1 base and J by 3 bases, with 6 bases left in between. The CDR3 extends over 13 amino acids. CDR3 in amino acids: CASSLGSYTEAFF. For the CDR3, the DNA is TGTGCCAGCAGTTTAGGGTCTTACACTGAAGCTTTCTTT.

The V call is TRBV7-8, the J call TRBJ2-7; 7 bases align to TRBD1. From germline, CDR1 is SGHVS and CDR2 FQNEAQ. The CDR3 consists of 14 residues. The V segment lost 4 bases and the J segment 6 bases; nucleotides outside the gene matches: 9. The CDR3 loop is CASSSTGYSSEQYF. The CDR3 nucleotides read TGTGCCAGCAGCTCGACAGGGTATTCTAGCGAGCAGTACTTC.